A selection of T cell receptor beta chains follows, all from one sample in a study of PD-1 and CTLA-4 blockade in melanoma. The assay was immunoSEQ multiplex PCR, and TCRdb's table has in-frame clones only and misses some. The sample holds more than 25,000 clones; 70% to 90% are singletons and the top ten take about 8.9%. Here the sequenced sample was CD8+ T cells from peripheral blood, taken before anti-PD-1 treatment. The receptor source for this set is a human donor with melanoma. The CDR3 runs from the conserved cysteine through the conserved F or W. D genes are given only for firm matches. Rows give clone size only sometimes, using once, few, many, or a class for an expanded clone.

v_gene	j_gene	abundance	d_gene	CDR3aa	CDR3nt
TRBV7-9	TRBJ1-1	once	.	CASSLPMDTEAFF	TGTGCCAGCAGCCTACCCATGGACACTGAAGCTTTCTTT
TRBV7-3	TRBJ1-1	.	TRBD1	CACSATGGFEAFF	TGTGCCTGCAGTGCGACAGGGGGTTTTGAAGCTTTCTTT
TRBV19	TRBJ2-7	.	.	CASSQGRNIDEQYF	TGTGCCAGTAGTCAGGGGCGGAATATCGACGAGCAGTACTTC
TRBV7-9	TRBJ2-1	.	.	CASSPPLSSYNEQFF	TGTGCCAGCAGCCCGCCATTGAGCTCCTACAATGAGCAGTTCTTC
TRBV6-5	TRBJ1-6	.	.	CASNAGGDYSPLHF	TGTGCCAGCAATGCGGGGGGTGATTATTCACCCCTCCACTTT
TRBV2	TRBJ1-2	.	TRBD1	CASCWGGQGLDGYTF	TGTGCCAGCTGCTGGGGAGGACAGGGGTTGGATGGCTACACCTTC
TRBV7-9	TRBJ1-4	once	TRBD1	CASSVRGRGPGEKLFF	TGTGCCAGCAGCGTCCGTGGGAGGGGGCCGGGTGAAAAACTGTTTTTT
TRBV5-6	TRBJ1-5	.	.	CASSFSSGQPQHF	TGTGCCAGCAGCTTTTCGTCGGGCCAGCCCCAGCATTTT
TRBV28	TRBJ1-1	.	.	CASSETGIMNTEAFF	TGTGCCAGCAGCGAAACAGGGATAATGAACACTGAAGCTTTCTTT
TRBV7-9	TRBJ2-5	.	.	CASSLSGNQETQYF	TGTGCCAGCAGCTTATCGGGCAACCAAGAGACCCAGTACTTC
TRBV6-1	TRBJ1-5	.	.	CASSEAAADNQPQHF	TGTGCCAGCAGTGAAGCGGCGGCAGACAATCAGCCCCAGCATTTT
TRBV3-1/TRBV3-2	TRBJ1-2	.	.	CASSQDLYGYTF	TGTGCCAGCAGCCAAGATCTATATGGCTACACCTTC
TRBV27	TRBJ1-1	.	TRBD1	CASSTARTGGKFTAFF	TGTGCCAGCAGTACCGCGCGGACAGGGGGAAAGTTCACGGCTTTCTTT
TRBV5-1	TRBJ1-1	.	.	CASSLEDTHNTEAFF	TGCGCCAGCAGCTTGGAAGACACCCACAACACTGAAGCTTTCTTT
TRBV7-2	TRBJ2-7	.	.	CASSHRLSYEQYF	TGTGCCAGCAGCCACCGGCTTTCCTACGAGCAGTACTTC
TRBV19	TRBJ1-5	.	.	CASWDNAWSNQPQHF	TGTGCCAGTTGGGACAATGCGTGGAGCAATCAGCCCCAGCATTTT
TRBV11-2	TRBJ1-1	.	.	CASSVGHPNTEAFF	TGTGCCAGCAGCGTGGGACACCCTAACACTGAAGCTTTCTTT
TRBV11-2	TRBJ2-1	.	.	CASTLEARDEQFF	TGTGCCAGCACCCTAGAGGCGAGGGATGAGCAGTTCTTC
TRBV10-2	TRBJ2-7	once	.	CASSEVANYEQYF	TGCGCCAGCAGTGAAGTAGCAAACTACGAGCAGTACTTC
TRBV2	TRBJ2-1	.	.	CASSVSDLFNEQFF	TGTGCCAGCAGTGTTTCGGACCTCTTCAATGAGCAGTTCTTC
TRBV11-2	TRBJ2-7	.	.	CASSLIYEQYF	TGTGCCAGCAGCTTAATCTACGAGCAGTACTTC
TRBV25-1	TRBJ1-6	.	.	CASSGGFGPDNSPLHF	TGTGCCAGCAGTGGGGGATTTGGGCCGGATAATTCACCCCTCCACTTT
TRBV2	TRBJ2-7	.	.	CASSDWDSAYEQYF	TGTGCCAGCAGTGATTGGGATTCGGCGTACGAGCAGTACTTC
TRBV28	TRBJ1-1	.	.	CASSFTENTEAFF	TGTGCCAGCAGTTTTACCGAGAACACTGAAGCTTTCTTT
TRBV7-9	TRBJ1-1	.	.	CASSGRNSTEAFF	TGTGCCAGCAGCGGACGAAACTCCACTGAAGCTTTCTTT
TRBV19	TRBJ1-1	.	.	CASSIGPSSPEAFF	TGTGCCAGTAGTATAGGACCAAGTTCGCCTGAAGCTTTCTTT
TRBV27	TRBJ1-1	.	.	CASSETETLTEAFF	TGTGCCAGCAGTGAGACTGAGACCCTCACTGAAGCTTTCTTT
TRBV5-8	TRBJ2-2	.	.	CASRQINNANTGELFF	TGTGCCAGCAGACAGATAAACAACGCGAACACCGGGGAGCTGTTTTTT
TRBV10-2	TRBJ2-7	.	.	CASSDILVSDSYEQYF	TGCGCCAGCAGTGATATACTAGTATCGGACTCCTACGAGCAGTACTTC
TRBV19	TRBJ1-2	.	.	CASRPIGDNYGYTF	TGTGCCAGTAGACCCATTGGGGATAACTATGGCTACACCTTC
TRBV6-6	TRBJ2-2	.	.	CASSRGDTSTGELFF	TGTGCCAGCAGCAGAGGGGACACTTCCACCGGGGAGCTGTTTTTT
TRBV11-3	TRBJ2-5	.	TRBD2	CASSPGTSGVETQYF	TGTGCCAGCAGCCCTGGGACTAGCGGGGTAGAGACCCAGTACTTC
TRBV6-5	TRBJ2-1	few	TRBD2	CASSYVAGVYNEQFF	TGTGCCAGCAGTTACGTAGCGGGAGTGTACAATGAGCAGTTCTTC
TRBV2	TRBJ1-5	once	.	CASSRGQPQHF	TGTGCCAGCAGTCGGGGGCAGCCCCAGCATTTT
TRBV7-8	TRBJ2-3	once	TRBD2	CASRSLAGSTDTQYF	TGTGCCAGCAGATCACTAGCGGGAAGCACAGATACGCAGTATTTT
TRBV7-9	TRBJ2-7	once	TRBD1	CASSSRDSSYEQYF	TGTGCCAGCAGCTCCCGGGACAGCTCCTACGAGCAGTACTTC
TRBV7-8	TRBJ2-2	.	.	CASSPRDTTNTGELFF	TGTGCCAGCAGCCCACGGGACACCACGAACACCGGGGAGCTGTTTTTT
TRBV15	TRBJ1-5	.	.	CATSPGGLQQPQHF	TGTGCCACCAGCCCGGGAGGCTTGCAACAGCCCCAGCATTTT
TRBV2	TRBJ1-1	.	.	CASSPLGRPEAFF	TGTGCCAGCAGTCCGCTGGGACGACCTGAAGCTTTCTTT
TRBV15	TRBJ1-5	few	.	CATSRDSQPQHF	TGTGCCACCAGCAGAGATAGCCAGCCCCAGCATTTT
TRBV27	TRBJ1-1	.	.	CASSYSGTPIGGMNTEAFF	TGTGCCAGCAGTTACTCCGGGACTCCCATTGGGGGAATGAACACTGAAGCTTTCTTT
TRBV12-3/TRBV12-4	TRBJ2-7	.	.	CASRLGTSYEQYF	TGTGCCAGCCGTCTAGGGACCTCCTACGAGCAGTACTTC
TRBV19	TRBJ1-1	.	.	CASSPTRAEAFF	TGTGCCAGTAGCCCCACAAGAGCTGAAGCTTTCTTT
TRBV27	TRBJ1-1	.	.	CASSTLWRDTEAFF	TGTGCCAGCAGTACCCTTTGGAGGGACACTGAAGCTTTCTTT
TRBV6-5	TRBJ1-2	.	.	CASSLPDARYGYTF	TGTGCCAGCAGTCTCCCGGACGCCCGCTATGGCTACACCTTC
TRBV7-9	TRBJ2-4	.	TRBD2	CASSPLPAGGENIQYF	TGTGCCAGCAGCCCCCTTCCAGCGGGGGGAGAAAACATTCAGTACTTC
TRBV6-1	TRBJ1-6	.	.	CASSEEEFSNSPLHF	TGTGCCAGCAGTGAAGAAGAGTTTTCGAATTCACCCCTCCACTTT
TRBV25-1	TRBJ1-1	few	.	CASSATGGENTEAFF	TGTGCCAGCAGTGCTACAGGTGGAGAAAACACTGAAGCTTTCTTT
TRBV27	TRBJ1-5	.	.	CASGDFNQPQHF	TGTGCCAGCGGCGACTTCAATCAGCCCCAGCATTTT
TRBV27	TRBJ2-1	.	.	CASSLSGGQYNEQFF	TGTGCCAGCAGTTTATCGGGGGGACAGTACAATGAGCAGTTCTTC
TRBV7-8	TRBJ1-1	.	TRBD1	CASSLSPTGVGTEAFF	TGTGCCAGCAGCTTATCTCCTACAGGGGTCGGGACTGAAGCTTTCTTT
TRBV5-1	TRBJ2-2	.	.	CASSLFSSGELFF	TGCGCCAGCAGCTTGTTTTCTTCCGGGGAGCTGTTTTTT
TRBV7-2	TRBJ2-2	.	TRBD2	CASSLAGASGLTGELFF	TGTGCCAGCAGCTTAGCAGGAGCTAGCGGACTCACCGGGGAGCTGTTTTTT
TRBV28	TRBJ2-3	.	.	CASSRLLGTQYF	TGTGCCAGCAGCCGCCTGTTGGGTACGCAGTATTTT
TRBV5-1	TRBJ2-5	.	TRBD2	CASSLTSGGNKRTQYF	TGCGCCAGCAGCTTGACTAGCGGGGGGAATAAGAGAACCCAGTACTTC
TRBV7-7	TRBJ1-4	.	.	CASSLDREDEKLFF	TGTGCCAGCAGCTTAGACCGTGAGGATGAAAAACTGTTTTTT
TRBV27	TRBJ1-2	.	.	CASIIGGSGYTF	TGTGCCAGCATCATAGGGGGATCCGGCTACACCTTC
TRBV9	TRBJ2-1	.	TRBD2	CASSSGLAGGVQFF	TGTGCCAGCAGCTCCGGACTAGCGGGAGGGGTGCAGTTCTTC
TRBV5-1	TRBJ2-2	.	TRBD2	CASSLAGGITGELFF	TGCGCCAGCAGCTTGGCCGGGGGGATCACCGGGGAGCTGTTTTTT